This TCR beta chain was captured by sequencing in a study of shared clonotypes between healthy human individuals (dated by TCRdb to between 2020 and 2021). General notes on the study: The cohort comprised two women and a few men aged 18 to 49 years. Per donor, three plates each were used for CD4 naive and CD4 memory, two for CD8 naive, and one for CD8 memory. The study deeply sequenced blood TCR repertoires of about 5 healthy adults to estimate repertoire size and the extent of clonotype sharing between individuals. Different laboratories and diverse techniques were used to prepare libraries and sequence TCR repertoires, to increase sequencing depth and limit assay-specific biases. Per donor, leukapheresis produced somewhere between about 0.85 and 10 billion PBMCs. Study-level results and caveats: Sampling was restricted to blood, and TCR repertoires in tissues likely differ from the TCR repertoires found in blood. Because the study included only a small number of donors, the genetic and exposure-history diversity represented was limited. Pairwise subsampling led to the expectation that sequencing depth would affect the degree of clonotype sharing among donors. When a handful of donors were compared, the shared fraction of clonotypes was around 4.6% for naive CD4, more than 3% for naive CD8, about 2.4% for memory CD4, and roughly 0.4% for memory CD8. Even with the large sequencing depth, rarefaction of the sorted-subset datasets indicated that sequencing was incomplete. Naive subsets generally had larger estimated clonotype richness than memory subsets did. Clonotypes shared by all four sorted-subset donors showed higher generation probabilities than non-shared clonotypes.

Note on this clone: Its antigen is still unknown. No quality values exist for individual bases; no much larger clone is one base distant.

Using the deep immunoSEQ assay, multiplex PCR amplified TCR CDR3 regions from genomic DNA. Genomic DNA extracted from each cell subset was distributed evenly over all wells of several immunoSEQ 96-well plates, and each plate served as one replicate. For sorted subsets, approximately 200 ng of genomic DNA, equivalent to tens of thousands of T cell genomes, went into each replicate PCR. Purified libraries were quantified with a Qubit 3.0 fluorometer, sized on a Bioanalyzer 2100, and re-quantified with the KAPA Library Quantification kit. Each immunoSEQ 96-well plate was sequenced on its own single-read 150-cycle Illumina NextSeq 550 flow cell. The paper's processing steps were these. Because the immunoSEQ output held only junctional sequences and lacked quality scores, the filtering could not match the filtering applied to full-length reads. Sequences were annotated with PyIR, a Python wrapper for IgBLAST v1.9, using IMGT germline references to assign V/J genes and CDR3. Reads were removed for weak V/J assignments (E-value above 1e-6), missing CDR3, stop codons, out-of-frame junctions, or ambiguous translated residues. V3J clonotypes were defined as sequences sharing an identical inferred V gene, J gene, and CDR3 amino acid sequence. Percentage overlap between repertoires was calculated by dividing the number of shared unique clonotypes by the size of the smaller repertoire. Repertoire richness was assessed with RTK rarefaction, the Chao1 estimator, and Recon v2.1 estimates of unobserved clonotypes. OLGA was used to compute generation probabilities for all TCRbeta clonotypes that the gDNA method yielded from a handful of donors. TCRdb's version of the immuneACCESS table is confined to in-frame rearrangements and falls short of the full clone set. An unresolved V gene accounts for under half of the shortfall where checked; the remainder is of unknown origin. D and trimming come from the DNA, and the V and J calls and clone size come from that table. This sample has over a million clones in its table, and over 95% of those were observed once. Jointly, the top ten make up over 1% of the sample.

The CDR3 runs 13 residues from the cysteine to the phenylalanine. Just CDR3 DNA is preserved here, 39 bases in frame from base 1. According to the germline V gene, CDR1 reads WSHSY and CDR2 reads SAAADI. Deletion took 4 bases off V and 4 bases off J, with a span of 9 bases between the germline ends. Healthy HIV-negative adults with no recently reported acute infections or vaccinations were included as donors. All donors were Caucasian adults living in Nashville, Tennessee, USA. CD4+ T cells were enriched by magnetic negative selection; naive cells were then positively selected on CD45RA, and the negative fraction formed the memory subset. After blood collection by leukapheresis, PBMCs were isolated using Ficoll-Histopaque density gradient centrifugation and then cryopreserved in the vapor phase of liquid nitrogen. Analytical flow cytometry was used to check the purity and quantity of each magnetically sorted T cell population. Genomic DNA was isolated from every sorted fraction and measured by UV absorbance on a Nanodrop 2000c.

The origin of this receptor is a man in his thirties or forties in good health. The specimen sequenced was naive CD4+ T cells sorted from blood. The label giving this sample's cell subset or site can be read as: CD45RA+ positively selected. The chain uses TRBV10-2 and TRBJ2-3; no confident D gene assignment can be made. CDR3 sequence: CASSGAVPDTQYF. The bases are TGCGCCAGCAGTGGGGCTGTCCCAGATACGCAGTATTTT.